This T cell receptor beta chain was sequenced in a study of T cell repertoires in cytomegalovirus infection. Study background: Alongside well-studied HLA-B-restricted CMV epitopes, recently identified HLA-C-restricted CMV epitopes were also used.

Per germline, CDR1 MNHEY and CDR2 SMNVEV (reference sequence). The J segment lost 2 bases and the V segment lost 6 bases, leaving 8 bases of the junction unmatched. This CDR3 contains 15 residues. One entry per CDR3 protein, called by TCRdb with MiXCR from the reads. The profile covers some 940,000 distinct CDR3 sequences, with less than 35% appearing a single time and more than 13% taken by the ten largest. This clonotype turned up a few times. Antigen unknown. Study-wide points: The response measured ex vivo was dominated by TCR beta clonotypes (HLA-C-restricted and CMV-specific).

This chain uses TRBV27 with TRBJ2-3; 7 positions agree with TRBD1. The specimen was cultured CD8+ T cells from PBMCs, collected from culture after CMV antigen stimulation. This clonotype was obtained from a human donor in good health (CMV status not recorded). Some clones in this sample may be carry-over from other donors' samples. In DNA form, the CDR3 reads TGTGCCAGCAGCAGGGGGTTAGCAGCCACAGATACGCAGTATTTT. Protein product: CASSRGLAATDTQYF.